This T cell receptor (beta chain) stems from a study of CD8 T cells in Susac syndrome. The wider study: When blood was drawn, patients with Susac syndrome were on intravenous immunoglobulin alone, on corticosteroids, or therapy-naive.

Germline CDR1 and CDR2: SGDLS and YYNGEE. The V end was cut by 0 bases, the J end by 5 bases, with 8 bases between. The CDR3 extends over 14 amino acids. Random hexamers were used to reverse transcribe an amount of about 0.45 to 1 ug RNA. TCRdb re-called the immunoSEQ multiplex PCR reads through MiXCR, storing one row per CDR3 protein. The sample comprises roughly 100,000 distinct CDR3 sequences, approximately 96% of which are singletons, and about 0.68% rests with the top ten. The genes are TRBV9 and TRBJ2-2; the D is unclear. The sequence came from a human donor with Susac syndrome. Material for sequencing was CD8+ T cells from PBMCs. CDR3 DNA: TGTGCCAGCAGCGTAGCTTGGGGAACCGGGGAGCTGTTTTTT. It specifies CASSVAWGTGELFF.